This T cell receptor (beta chain) was obtained from a study of STAT5B mutations in CD4+ large granular lymphocyte leukemia. The germline CDR1 and CDR2 sequences are LNHDA and SQIVND (reference sequence). The J segment lost 0 bases and the V segment lost 3 bases, leaving 6 bases of the junction unmatched. The CDR3 runs 17 residues. Generated by immunoSEQ multiplex PCR, the TCRdb table keeps only in-frame clones and is missing some. The repertoire includes fewer than 50,000 clones, 70% to 90% of them detected once, and roughly 2.5% sits in the top ten. The chain is built from TRBV19 and TRBJ2-1; 9 bases align to TRBD2. The TCR was taken from a human donor in good health. Sequenced input: CD4+ T cells from blood buffy coats. CDR3 in amino acids: CASSISGSAGSYNEQFF. In nucleotides, the CDR3 is TGTGCCAGTAGTATTAGCGGGAGCGCTGGCTCCTACAATGAGCAGTTCTTC.